The present entry profiles one T cell receptor (beta chain) with its context. As yet, its antigen is unknown. The junction does not match germline at one end; this may be a read error. Amplification by 5'RACE using constant-segment primers produced TCR alpha and TCR beta cDNA libraries that carried sample barcodes and UMIs. TCRdb re-called the 5' RACE reads with MiXCR, one entry per CDR3 protein. The table has approximately 250,000 distinct CDR3 sequences, approximately 15% seen once; the top ten hold 2.1%. The record originates from a study of T-cell memory formation after mild COVID-19. Germline assignment: CDR1 KGHSH and CDR2 LQKENI. The CDR3 has 14 residues. The study, taken as a whole, reports: Clones contracting over day 15 to 85 were CD4/CD8 balanced, with later expanders leaning CD4+.

This sequence originates from an adult woman who had mild COVID-19 (a few samples of this study predate the infection). Cell type and time point are not known. The specimen sequenced was PBMCs or a T cell subset sorted from them (not recorded which). The rearrangement joins TRBV18 to TRBJ1-5; no clear D. As DNA, the CDR3 is TGTTCCAGCTCACCTATTGCAAGCGGGCAGCCCCAGCATTTT. This encodes CSSSPIASGQPQHF.